This passage covers 9 T cell receptor beta chains from one sample sequenced in a study of cytotoxic CD8 clonotypes in ibrutinib-treated CLL. The repertoire was sequenced with immunoSEQ multiplex PCR; TCRdb's copy has only in-frame clones and lacks some. The table records about 76,000 clones, approximately 86% of them present only once. Sample: PBMCs, taken before ibrutinib treatment. Receptors were obtained from a human donor with chronic lymphocytic leukemia.

This chain links TRBV10-3 with TRBJ2-2, with 13 bases fitting TRBD2. Germline lookup yields CDR1 ENHRY and CDR2 SYGVKD. J lost 4 bases, V lost 10 bases, and 12 bases had no gene match. The CDR3 contains 17 residues. CDR3 protein: CATMGLAGPSPTGELFF. The DNA for the CDR3 is TGTGCCACCATGGGACTAGCGGGACCGTCCCCCACCGGGGAGCTGTTTTTT.

This sequence joins TRBV10-3 and TRBJ1-2, with D possibly TRBD1 on 5 matching bases. V dropped 2 bases and J dropped 7 bases, with 14 bases sitting between them. Germline CDR1 reads ENHRY; CDR2 reads SYGVKD. The length of the CDR3 is 14 residues. In DNA form, the CDR3 reads TGTGCCATCAGTGAGGAGGGGCCAGTTAGTGGCTACACCTTC. Amino acid sequence: CAISEEGPVSGYTF.

The rearrangement joins TRBV9 to TRBJ1-4, with TRBD1 matching over 7 bases. Losses at the gene ends were 0 bases for V and 6 bases for J; bases not matched to a gene: 5. This CDR3 is built from 15 residues. The germline V gene has CDR1 SGDLS and CDR2 YYNGEE. For the CDR3, the DNA is TGTGCCAGCAGCGTAGACGGGGGGACAGATGAAAAACTGTTTTTT. It encodes CASSVDGGTDEKLFF.

The V gene is TRBV7-9, the J gene TRBJ1-1, with 7 positions matching TRBD1. This CDR3 contains 15 residues. The trim removed 5 bases at V and 1 base at J, leaving 7 bases unmatched. Germline lookup yields CDR1 SEHNR and CDR2 FQNEAQ (reference sequence). As DNA, the CDR3 is TGTGCCAGCAGCCCAAGACAGGGAGCGAACACTGAAGCTTTCTTT. Translating gives CASSPRQGANTEAFF. Filled out from reference TRBV7-9 and TRBJ1-1, the complete variable domain reads DTGVSQNPRHKITKRGQNVTFRCDPISEHNRLYWYRQTLGQGPEFLTYFQNEAQLEKSRLLSDRFSAERPKGSFSTLEIQRTEQGDSAMYLCASSPRQGANTEAFFGQGTRLTVV.

In DNA, the CDR3 is TGTGCCAGTCTGGGACAGCCGGTCTATGGCTACACCTTC. Its translation: CASLGQPVYGYTF. The V call is TRBV25-1, the J call TRBJ1-2; 7 nucleotides line up with TRBD1. There are 13 residues in the CDR3. The J segment lost 4 bases and the V segment lost 9 bases, leaving 8 bases of the junction unmatched. The germline gives CDR1 MGHDK, CDR2 SYGVNS.

The J gene is TRBJ2-5, the V gene TRBV5-4, with 11 positions matching TRBD1. This CDR3 comprises 16 residues. Germline assignment: CDR1 SGHNT and CDR2 YYREEE (reference sequence). Trimming at V came to 4 bases and at J to 5 bases, leaving 10 bases not matched to a gene. The chain's CDR3 is CASSPPGQGDRETQYF. For the CDR3, the DNA is TGTGCCAGCAGCCCTCCGGGACAGGGGGACCGGGAGACCCAGTACTTC.

V gene TRBV7-2 combines with J gene TRBJ1-5; possible D gene TRBD1, 6 bases. Per the germline V gene, CDR1 is SGHTA and CDR2 is FQGNSA. The germline V and J ends were trimmed by 1 base and 7 bases, with 11 bases remaining between them. The CDR3 runs to 14 residues. The CDR3 DNA follows: TGTGCCAGCAGCTTAGTCTCAGGGGCGCAGCCCCAGCATTTT. As protein: CASSLVSGAQPQHF. Full variable domain (rest looked up from reference TRBV7-2 and TRBJ1-5): GAGVSQSPSNKVTEKGKDVELRCDPISGHTALYWYRQSLGQGLEFLIYFQGNSAPDKSGLPSDRFSAERTGGSVSTLTIQRTQQEDSAVYLCASSLVSGAQPQHFGDGTRLSIL.

The rearrangement links TRBV7-9 to TRBJ1-3, with D perhaps matching TRBD1 (6 bases). This CDR3 region has 14 residues. With 5 bases removed from V and 2 bases from J, the gap between germline ends came to 10 bases. Germline CDR1 and CDR2: SEHNR and FQNEAQ (reference sequence). The CDR3 DNA is TGTGCCAGCAGCATACAGGGTGCTGGAAACACCATATATTTT. Translated, it gives CASSIQGAGNTIYF.

The chain links TRBV2 to TRBJ1-2, with 7 bases that match TRBD1. The CDR3 extends over 13 amino acids. The germline gives CDR1 SNHLY, CDR2 FYNNEI. Trimming cost V 2 bases and J 5 bases; bases outside gene matches: 2. The CDR3 region has the DNA TGTGCCAGCAGTGAATTGGGACAGTATGGCTACACCTTC. Residues: CASSELGQYGYTF.